A selection of T cell receptor beta chains follows, all from one sample in a study of cytomegalovirus exposure and HLA in healthy donors. The method was immunoSEQ multiplex PCR; TCRdb's version includes in-frame clones alone and lacks a portion of them. Of over 70,000 clones in the sample, about 80% were seen once. Sequencing used PBMCs. All receptors come from a male donor in good health and CMV-seronegative. CDR3s include the opening cysteine and the closing phenylalanine or tryptophan. A D gene is named only where the DNA matches it firmly. The size field is filled for only some rows; it gives once, few, many or a size class.

d_gene,abundance,v_gene,j_gene,CDR3aa,CDR3nt
.,.,TRBV7-9,TRBJ2-2,CASSLTPANTGELFF,TGTGCCAGCAGCTTAACACCCGCGAACACCGGGGAGCTGTTTTTT
.,.,TRBV19,TRBJ1-5,CASSPGQNQPQHF,TGTGCCAGTAGTCCAGGACAGAATCAGCCCCAGCATTTT
TRBD1,few,TRBV6-5,TRBJ2-7,CASRSWDSYEQYF,TGTGCCAGCAGGTCGTGGGACAGCTACGAGCAGTACTTC
.,.,TRBV9,TRBJ2-6,CASSASGANGLTF,TGTGCCAGCAGCGCCTCTGGGGCCAACGGCCTGACTTTC
.,.,TRBV28,TRBJ1-5,CASSFTHATGLQHF,TGTGCCAGCAGTTTTACCCACGCTACAGGGCTCCAGCATTTT
.,.,TRBV29-1,TRBJ1-1,CSVEAVTEAFF,TGCAGCGTTGAGGCCGTCACTGAAGCTTTCTTT
TRBD1,.,TRBV2,TRBJ1-1,CASSRQGYTEAFF,TGTGCCAGCAGTCGACAGGGGTACACTGAAGCTTTCTTT
TRBD1,.,TRBV9,TRBJ1-2,CASSVMERTGLTGYTF,TGTGCCAGCAGCGTAATGGAGCGGACAGGCTTAACTGGCTACACCTTC
TRBD1,.,TRBV5-1,TRBJ1-1,CASSVGGTVLEAFF,TGCGCCAGCAGCGTGGGTGGGACAGTACTTGAAGCTTTCTTT
TRBD1,.,TRBV5-6,TRBJ1-6,CASSLYGTDNSPLHF,TGTGCCAGCAGCTTGTATGGGACAGATAATTCACCCCTCCACTTT
TRBD2,few,TRBV6-4,TRBJ2-1,CASSGGGPSDEQFF,TGTGCCAGCAGTGGCGGGGGGCCATCGGATGAGCAGTTCTTC
.,once,TRBV25-1,TRBJ2-7,CASSIRQAPYEQYF,TGTGCCAGCTCCATCCGACAGGCCCCCTACGAGCAGTACTTC
TRBD1,.,TRBV5-8,TRBJ1-2,CASSPWDLATGIFYGYTF,TGTGCCAGCAGCCCCTGGGACCTCGCGACAGGGATATTCTATGGCTACACCTTC
.,few,TRBV7-9,TRBJ1-1,CASSYGQGTTEAFF,TGTGCCAGCAGCTACGGTCAGGGGACGACTGAAGCTTTCTTT
.,.,TRBV11-2,TRBJ2-3,CASSYGAAGSTDTQYF,TGTGCCAGCAGTTATGGCGCGGCGGGCAGCACAGATACGCAGTATTTT
TRBD1,.,TRBV10-2,TRBJ1-2,CASSRDSYGYTF,TGCGCCAGCAGTCGGGACAGTTATGGCTACACCTTC
.,.,TRBV19,TRBJ1-1,CATSQGRSTEAFF,TGTGCCACTTCACAGGGTAGGTCCACTGAAGCTTTCTTT
TRBD2,.,TRBV15,TRBJ2-1,CATRGLAGDLGNNEQFF,TGTGCCACCAGGGGACTAGCGGGGGATCTAGGGAACAATGAGCAGTTCTTC
.,once,TRBV28,TRBJ1-1,CASGWTATLNFIEAFF,TGTGCCAGCGGGTGGACAGCCACACTGAACTTTATAGAAGCTTTCTTT
TRBD1,.,TRBV19,TRBJ1-5,CASSIGTGGQPQHF,TGTGCCAGTAGTATAGGGACAGGGGGCCAGCCCCAGCATTTT
TRBD1,few,TRBV7-2,TRBJ1-2,CASSLELTGNYGYTF,TGTGCCAGCAGCTTAGAGTTGACAGGGAACTATGGCTACACCTTC
TRBD1,.,TRBV27,TRBJ1-5,CASSSVGGGQAQEHF,TGTGCCAGCAGTTCAGTGGGGGGAGGACAGGCCCAGGAGCATTTT
.,.,TRBV4-3,TRBJ1-6,CASSQQTEKSPLHF,TGCGCCAGCAGCCAGCAGACAGAAAAATCACCCCTCCACTTT
.,.,TRBV28,TRBJ1-1,CASSPYLGNTEAFF,TGTGCCAGCAGCCCGTACCTCGGGAACACTGAAGCTTTCTTT
TRBD1,.,TRBV18,TRBJ1-2,CASSPGTDYGYTF,TGTGCCAGCTCACCAGGGACAGATTATGGCTACACCTTC
TRBD1,.,TRBV29-1,TRBJ2-6,CSVRDRQGGTGANVLTF,TGCAGCGTAAGAGATAGACAGGGGGGAACTGGGGCCAACGTCCTGACTTTC
.,few,TRBV6-5,TRBJ1-1,CASSYRGQNTEAFF,TGTGCCAGCAGTTATAGAGGACAGAACACTGAAGCTTTCTTT
TRBD1,few,TRBV10-3,TRBJ2-2,CAISETGDTGELFF,TGTGCCATCAGTGAGACAGGGGACACCGGGGAGCTGTTTTTT
.,few,TRBV21-1,TRBJ1-6,CASSTRQSSGPLHF,TGTGCCAGCAGCACCCGCCAATCTTCGGGTCCCCTCCACTTT
.,.,TRBV18,TRBJ2-1,CASSHKTGPGSYNEQFF,TGTGCCAGCTCACACAAGACAGGTCCTGGATCCTACAATGAGCAGTTCTTC
TRBD1,few,TRBV28,TRBJ1-1,CASTNWGQAWGDTEAFF,TGTGCCAGCACCAACTGGGGACAGGCCTGGGGGGACACTGAAGCTTTCTTT
.,.,TRBV10-3,TRBJ2-7,CAISDPRAPFNEQYF,TGTGCCATCAGTGACCCTCGTGCGCCCTTTAACGAGCAGTACTTC
TRBD2,once,TRBV9,TRBJ2-5,CASSDGLKAGRQETQYF,TGTGCCAGCAGCGATGGCCTCAAAGCGGGGAGACAAGAGACCCAGTACTTC
TRBD1,few,TRBV5-1,TRBJ2-2,CASSLAPGQGLRTGELFF,TGCGCCAGCAGCTTGGCCCCGGGACAGGGTTTGCGCACCGGGGAGCTGTTTTTT
.,.,TRBV2,TRBJ1-4,CASSEAGGTLPNEKLFF,TGTGCCAGCAGTGAAGCGGGGGGGACTCTCCCTAATGAAAAACTGTTTTTT
TRBD1,.,TRBV28,TRBJ2-5,CASSTGTDETQYF,TGTGCCAGCAGTACCGGGACAGACGAGACCCAGTACTTC
.,once,TRBV5-1,TRBJ1-1,CASSLGDSLNTEAFF,TGCGCCAGCAGCTTGGGTGACAGCCTGAACACTGAAGCTTTCTTT
TRBD1,.,TRBV5-1,TRBJ2-7,CASSNGQGFYEQYF,TGCGCCAGCAGCAATGGACAGGGATTCTACGAGCAGTACTTC
.,.,TRBV7-9,TRBJ2-3,CASSLPARRVEATDTQYF,TGTGCCAGCAGCTTACCCGCTAGGAGGGTCGAAGCCACAGATACGCAGTATTTT
.,.,TRBV6-6,TRBJ1-6,CASEGENSPLHF,TGTGCCAGCGAAGGGGAAAATTCACCCCTCCACTTT
.,.,TRBV6-4,TRBJ1-2,CASSPRGGDVYGYTF,TGTGCCAGCTCCCCCCGGGGCGGGGATGTCTATGGCTACACCTTC